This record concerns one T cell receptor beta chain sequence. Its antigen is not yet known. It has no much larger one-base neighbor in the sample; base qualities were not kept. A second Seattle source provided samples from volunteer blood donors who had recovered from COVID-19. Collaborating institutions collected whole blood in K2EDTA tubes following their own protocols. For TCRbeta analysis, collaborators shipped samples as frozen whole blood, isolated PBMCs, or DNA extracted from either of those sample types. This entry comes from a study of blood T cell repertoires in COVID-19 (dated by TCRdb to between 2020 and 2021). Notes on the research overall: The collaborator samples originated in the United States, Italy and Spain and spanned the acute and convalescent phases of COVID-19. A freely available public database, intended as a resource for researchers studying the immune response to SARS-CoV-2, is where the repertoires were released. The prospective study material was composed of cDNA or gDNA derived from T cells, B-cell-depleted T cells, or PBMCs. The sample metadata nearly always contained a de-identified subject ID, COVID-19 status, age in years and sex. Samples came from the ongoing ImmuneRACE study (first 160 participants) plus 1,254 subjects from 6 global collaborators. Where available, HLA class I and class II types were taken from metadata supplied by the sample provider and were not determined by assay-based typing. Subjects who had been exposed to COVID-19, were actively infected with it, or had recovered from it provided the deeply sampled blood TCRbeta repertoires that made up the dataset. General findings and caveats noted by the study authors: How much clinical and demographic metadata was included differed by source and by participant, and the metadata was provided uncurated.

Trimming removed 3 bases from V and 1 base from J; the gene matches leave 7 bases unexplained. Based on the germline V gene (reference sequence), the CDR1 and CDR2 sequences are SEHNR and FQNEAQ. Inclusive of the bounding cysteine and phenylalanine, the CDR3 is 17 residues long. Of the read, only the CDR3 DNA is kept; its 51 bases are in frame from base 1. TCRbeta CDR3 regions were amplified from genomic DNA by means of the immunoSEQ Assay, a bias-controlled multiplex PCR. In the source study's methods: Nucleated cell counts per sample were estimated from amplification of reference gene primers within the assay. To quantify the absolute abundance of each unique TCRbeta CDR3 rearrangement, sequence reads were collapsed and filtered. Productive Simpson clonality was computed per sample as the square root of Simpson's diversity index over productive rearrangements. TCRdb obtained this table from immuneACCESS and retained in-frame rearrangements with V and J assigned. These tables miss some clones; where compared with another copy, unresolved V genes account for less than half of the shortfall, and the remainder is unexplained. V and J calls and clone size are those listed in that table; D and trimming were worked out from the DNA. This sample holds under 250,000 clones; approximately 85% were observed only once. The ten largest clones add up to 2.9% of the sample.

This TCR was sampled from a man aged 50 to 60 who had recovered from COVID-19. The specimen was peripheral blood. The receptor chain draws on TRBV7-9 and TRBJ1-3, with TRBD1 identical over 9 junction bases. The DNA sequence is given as TGTGCCAGCAGCTTCCGGGACAGGGTAACTTCTGGAAACACCATATATTTT. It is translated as CASSFRDRVTSGNTIYF.